Listed below are T cell receptor beta chains from one sample, sequenced in a study of shared clonotypes between healthy human individuals. Using immunoSEQ multiplex PCR, the repertoire was profiled, and TCRdb retains in-frame clones only, with some absent. The sample contains roughly 2.5 million clones, roughly 92% of which appear only once. The sample comprised naive CD4+ T cells sorted from blood. The origin of the receptors is a man between 18 and 29 years old in good health. Both conserved end residues are part of each CDR3. Fields, in order: clone size, V gene, J gene, D gene, CDR3 DNA, CDR3 protein. A D gene is named only where the DNA matches it firmly. Some rows mark clone size as missing; the rest say once, few, many or name a class of expanded clone.

abundance: .; v_gene: TRBV11-2; j_gene: TRBJ2-7; d_gene: .; CDR3nt: TGTGCCAGCAGCTTAGTGGGGGAGGGGGCTCCTCGGAGAGAGCAGTACTTC; CDR3aa: CASSLVGEGAPRREQYF
abundance: .; v_gene: TRBV20-1; j_gene: TRBJ2-7; d_gene: .; CDR3nt: TGCAGTGCCAGGCGGGGGCCATCCATCTCTTTC; CDR3aa: CSARRGPSISF
abundance: .; v_gene: TRBV2; j_gene: TRBJ2-4; d_gene: .; CDR3nt: TGTGCCAGCAGTGAAGCCATAACCGTAGCCAAAAACATTCAGTACTTC; CDR3aa: CASSEAITVAKNIQYF
abundance: .; v_gene: TRBV7-2; j_gene: TRBJ2-7; d_gene: .; CDR3nt: TGTGCCAGCAGCTGGCGGGCCTCCTACGAGCAGTACTTC; CDR3aa: CASSWRASYEQYF
abundance: .; v_gene: TRBV28; j_gene: TRBJ1-6; d_gene: .; CDR3nt: TGTGCCAGCAGTCGTACAGCCATGACTTTTAATTCACCCCTCCACTTT; CDR3aa: CASSRTAMTFNSPLHF
abundance: .; v_gene: TRBV14; j_gene: TRBJ1-2; d_gene: .; CDR3nt: TGTGCCAGCAGCCAAGGATCCCCAAATAACTATGGCTACACCTTC; CDR3aa: CASSQGSPNNYGYTF
abundance: .; v_gene: TRBV10-1; j_gene: TRBJ2-1; d_gene: TRBD2; CDR3nt: TGCGCCAGCAGTGAGTGGGCTAGCGGAACCTACAATGAGCAGTTCTTC; CDR3aa: CASSEWASGTYNEQFF
abundance: .; v_gene: TRBV4-3; j_gene: TRBJ2-1; d_gene: .; CDR3nt: TGCGCCAGCAGCCAGTTAGCTTCCCATGAGCAGTTCTTC; CDR3aa: CASSQLASHEQFF
abundance: .; v_gene: TRBV5-1; j_gene: TRBJ1-2; d_gene: .; CDR3nt: TGCGCCAGCAGCTTGGATAAGGGACCTTATGGCTACACCTTC; CDR3aa: CASSLDKGPYGYTF
abundance: .; v_gene: TRBV4-1; j_gene: TRBJ2-2; d_gene: TRBD2; CDR3nt: TGCGCCAGCAGCCAAGAAAGGGGAAGCGGGGGGGTGACCGGGGAGCTGTTTTTT; CDR3aa: CASSQERGSGGVTGELFF
abundance: once; v_gene: TRBV5-4; j_gene: TRBJ2-5; d_gene: .; CDR3nt: TGTGCCAGCAGCTTGGGACCGCAAGAGACCCAGTACTTC; CDR3aa: CASSLGPQETQYF
abundance: .; v_gene: TRBV7-2; j_gene: TRBJ1-1; d_gene: .; CDR3nt: TGTGCCAGCAGCTCTGCTGCGGGGGACTTAAGGACTGAAGCTTTCTTT; CDR3aa: CASSSAAGDLRTEAFF
abundance: .; v_gene: TRBV7-8; j_gene: TRBJ2-7; d_gene: .; CDR3nt: TGTGCCAGCAGCAAAGAGACAGTGAATTCCTACGAGCAGTACTTC; CDR3aa: CASSKETVNSYEQYF
abundance: .; v_gene: TRBV5-1; j_gene: TRBJ2-3; d_gene: TRBD2; CDR3nt: TGCGCCAGCAGCTCTGGAGGTAGCGGGAGAGCCACAGATACGCAGTATTTT; CDR3aa: CASSSGGSGRATDTQYF
abundance: .; v_gene: TRBV6-1; j_gene: TRBJ2-2; d_gene: .; CDR3nt: TGTGCCAGCAGTAGGATTCTCGCGAACACCGGGGAGCTGTTTTTT; CDR3aa: CASSRILANTGELFF
abundance: .; v_gene: TRBV7-9; j_gene: TRBJ2-1; d_gene: TRBD2; CDR3nt: TGTGCCAGCAGCTCCGGGACTAGCGGGAGTTATGAGCAGTTCTTC; CDR3aa: CASSSGTSGSYEQFF
abundance: .; v_gene: TRBV14; j_gene: TRBJ1-2; d_gene: .; CDR3nt: TGTGCCAGCAGCCAAGGTCGCACCTATGGCTACACCTTC; CDR3aa: CASSQGRTYGYTF
abundance: .; v_gene: TRBV27; j_gene: TRBJ1-5; d_gene: TRBD1; CDR3nt: TGTGCCAGCAGCCTACAGGGGTTGAATCAGCCCCAGCATTTT; CDR3aa: CASSLQGLNQPQHF
abundance: .; v_gene: TRBV11-2; j_gene: TRBJ2-5; d_gene: TRBD2; CDR3nt: TGTGCCAGCAGATCCCTAGCGGGGCGCAAAGAGACCCAGTACTTC; CDR3aa: CASRSLAGRKETQYF
abundance: few; v_gene: TRBV9; j_gene: TRBJ1-1; d_gene: .; CDR3nt: TGTGCCAGCAGCTCCGAAGACAGTCTTAACACTGAAGCTTTCTTT; CDR3aa: CASSSEDSLNTEAFF
abundance: .; v_gene: TRBV6-1; j_gene: TRBJ1-5; d_gene: TRBD1; CDR3nt: TGTGCCAGCAGTGGGGGACAGCCACCGGGCAATCAGCCCCAGCATTTT; CDR3aa: CASSGGQPPGNQPQHF
abundance: .; v_gene: TRBV9; j_gene: TRBJ2-5; d_gene: TRBD2; CDR3nt: TGTGCCAGCAGCCCCTCGACCTTAGGGACTAGCGGGAGTATCCGGGAGACCCAGTACTTC; CDR3aa: CASSPSTLGTSGSIRETQYF
abundance: .; v_gene: TRBV11-2; j_gene: TRBJ1-5; d_gene: .; CDR3nt: TGTGCCAGCAGCTTAGATCGATCCCAGCCCCAGCATTTT; CDR3aa: CASSLDRSQPQHF
abundance: .; v_gene: TRBV10-2; j_gene: TRBJ2-3; d_gene: TRBD2; CDR3nt: TGCGCCAGCACCGGGACTAGCGGGAGGAGACGCACAGATACGCAGTATTTT; CDR3aa: CASTGTSGRRRTDTQYF
abundance: .; v_gene: TRBV30; j_gene: TRBJ1-5; d_gene: .; CDR3nt: TGTGCCTGGAGTCCGGGACACGCCAATCAGCCCCAGCATTTT; CDR3aa: CAWSPGHANQPQHF
abundance: .; v_gene: TRBV2; j_gene: TRBJ2-5; d_gene: .; CDR3nt: TGTGCCAGCAGTACCCCGGGGGGCTGGGAGACCCAGTACTTC; CDR3aa: CASSTPGGWETQYF
abundance: .; v_gene: TRBV10-3; j_gene: TRBJ2-1; d_gene: .; CDR3nt: TGTGCCATCGGGACGCTAGCCCCCTACAATGAGCAGTTCTTC; CDR3aa: CAIGTLAPYNEQFF
abundance: .; v_gene: TRBV19; j_gene: TRBJ1-6; d_gene: .; CDR3nt: TGTGCCAGTAGTGCCTCAGGGGTGATCAATTCACCCCTCCACTTT; CDR3aa: CASSASGVINSPLHF
abundance: .; v_gene: TRBV7-3; j_gene: TRBJ2-7; d_gene: .; CDR3nt: TGTGCCAGCAGCTCCAGGGGAGGCTACGAGCAGTACTTC; CDR3aa: CASSSRGGYEQYF
abundance: .; v_gene: TRBV6-1; j_gene: TRBJ1-1; d_gene: .; CDR3nt: TGTGCCAGCAGTGACCGGTCCCGTGGTGAAGCTTTCTTT; CDR3aa: CASSDRSRGEAFF
abundance: .; v_gene: TRBV19; j_gene: TRBJ1-6; d_gene: .; CDR3nt: TGTGCCAGTAGTATAGGAGACCAGGCGCTCTTCTATAATTCACCCCTCCACTTT; CDR3aa: CASSIGDQALFYNSPLHF
abundance: .; v_gene: TRBV11-2; j_gene: TRBJ2-7; d_gene: .; CDR3nt: TGTGCCAGCAGCTTAGACAGCCCAAGGTACGAGCAGTACTTC; CDR3aa: CASSLDSPRYEQYF
abundance: .; v_gene: TRBV2; j_gene: TRBJ2-1; d_gene: .; CDR3nt: TGTGCCAGCAGCGTGGAGTGGTACAATGAGCAGTTCTTC; CDR3aa: CASSVEWYNEQFF
abundance: .; v_gene: TRBV5-1; j_gene: TRBJ1-1; d_gene: .; CDR3nt: TGCGCCAGCAGCTTGAATGGAGGGATGAACACTGAAGCTTTCTTT; CDR3aa: CASSLNGGMNTEAFF
abundance: .; v_gene: TRBV6-5; j_gene: TRBJ2-3; d_gene: .; CDR3nt: TGTGCCAGCAACACGGGTGATACCTCAGATACGCAGTATTTT; CDR3aa: CASNTGDTSDTQYF
abundance: .; v_gene: TRBV29-1; j_gene: TRBJ1-1; d_gene: .; CDR3nt: TGCAGCGTTGAAGCGGTGTGGGATGAAGCTTTCTTT; CDR3aa: CSVEAVWDEAFF
abundance: .; v_gene: TRBV6-1; j_gene: TRBJ1-3; d_gene: .; CDR3nt: TGTGCCAGCAGTGAAGTGGGAGGGTCTGGAAACACCATATATTTT; CDR3aa: CASSEVGGSGNTIYF
abundance: .; v_gene: TRBV9; j_gene: TRBJ2-7; d_gene: TRBD1; CDR3nt: TGTGCCAGCAGCGTGGACAGGGGCTCCAGCTCCTACGAGCAGTACTTC; CDR3aa: CASSVDRGSSSYEQYF
abundance: once; v_gene: TRBV28; j_gene: TRBJ1-2; d_gene: TRBD1; CDR3nt: TGTGCCAGCAGCCAGGGGGGCAGTGGCTACACCTTC; CDR3aa: CASSQGGSGYTF
abundance: .; v_gene: TRBV7-8; j_gene: TRBJ1-5; d_gene: .; CDR3nt: TGTGCCAGCAGCCCAGGGTTTAGCAATCAGCCCCAGCATTTT; CDR3aa: CASSPGFSNQPQHF
abundance: .; v_gene: TRBV7-9; j_gene: TRBJ2-7; d_gene: .; CDR3nt: TGTGCCAGCAGCTTAGTTTCAGGGGTCGAGCAGTACTTC; CDR3aa: CASSLVSGVEQYF
abundance: .; v_gene: TRBV2; j_gene: TRBJ1-1; d_gene: .; CDR3nt: TGTGCCAGCAGGATACAGGGCCGTAACGCTGAAGCTTTCTTT; CDR3aa: CASRIQGRNAEAFF
abundance: .; v_gene: TRBV5-4; j_gene: TRBJ2-3; d_gene: .; CDR3nt: TGTGCCATCCACAGGGGGAGGGGAGCCACAGATACGCAGTATTTT; CDR3aa: CAIHRGRGATDTQYF
abundance: .; v_gene: TRBV7-8; j_gene: TRBJ2-3; d_gene: .; CDR3nt: TGTGCCAGCAGCTTAGGGTACCGTACAGATACGCAGTATTTT; CDR3aa: CASSLGYRTDTQYF
abundance: .; v_gene: TRBV6-1; j_gene: TRBJ2-7; d_gene: TRBD2; CDR3nt: TGTGCCAGCAGTGAAAGCGGGACTCACATCTACGAGCAGTACTTC; CDR3aa: CASSESGTHIYEQYF
abundance: .; v_gene: TRBV6-1; j_gene: TRBJ1-2; d_gene: .; CDR3nt: TGTGCCAGCAGTGAGGTTGGGGGCTACACCTTC; CDR3aa: CASSEVGGYTF
abundance: .; v_gene: TRBV19; j_gene: TRBJ1-4; d_gene: TRBD1; CDR3nt: TGTGCCAGTAGTAGGACCGGGACAGGGAAAGAAAAACTGTTTTTT; CDR3aa: CASSRTGTGKEKLFF
abundance: .; v_gene: TRBV5-1; j_gene: TRBJ2-7; d_gene: TRBD1; CDR3nt: TGCGCCAGCAGCTTGGTGGGACAGGGCGACGAGCAGTACTTC; CDR3aa: CASSLVGQGDEQYF
abundance: .; v_gene: TRBV2; j_gene: TRBJ1-4; d_gene: TRBD1; CDR3nt: TGTGCCAGCAGTGCCCAGGGGGCGGTAAATAATGAAAAACTGTTTTTT; CDR3aa: CASSAQGAVNNEKLFF
abundance: .; v_gene: TRBV6-5; j_gene: TRBJ1-5; d_gene: .; CDR3nt: TGTGCCACTCAGGAGCACGGCAATCAGCCCCAGCATTTT; CDR3aa: CATQEHGNQPQHF
abundance: .; v_gene: TRBV5-6; j_gene: TRBJ2-3; d_gene: TRBD1; CDR3nt: TGTGCCAGCAGCCAAACAGGGGGCTTGGGCACAGATACGCAGTATTTT; CDR3aa: CASSQTGGLGTDTQYF
abundance: .; v_gene: TRBV28; j_gene: TRBJ2-7; d_gene: .; CDR3nt: TGTGCCAGCAGTACTAACCAAGGTACCTACGAGCAGTACTTC; CDR3aa: CASSTNQGTYEQYF
abundance: .; v_gene: TRBV7-2; j_gene: TRBJ2-5; d_gene: TRBD2; CDR3nt: TGTGCCAGCAGCTGGACTAGCGGGGAGAAGGAGACCCAGTACTTC; CDR3aa: CASSWTSGEKETQYF